This TCR beta chain was recovered during a study of blood T cells in healthy people across ages. V lost 3 bases and J lost 8, with 14 bases in between. Germline V gene lookup returns CDR1 WSHSY and CDR2 SAAADI. The CDR3 spans 14 residues. For the second PCR, which ran for 7 to 11 cycles, a sample-barcoded 5' primer and a J-beta primer mix were used. In TCRdb, the 5' RACE reads were re-called with MiXCR into one record per CDR3 protein. Of roughly 1,500,000 distinct CDR3 sequences listed, roughly 32% are singletons. On this clonotype: Its antigen is undetermined.

Regarding the study as a whole: A roughly linear age-dependent decrease characterized TCR beta diversity per million T cells.

This sequence originates from a woman between 25 and 40 years old in good health. The chain carries TRBV10-2 and TRBJ2-1; D call uncertain. Sequenced input: blood. The DNA of the CDR3 is TGCGCCAGCAGTGACGGTCCCCTTTCCTATGAGCAGTTCTTC. Translating gives CASSDGPLSYEQFF.